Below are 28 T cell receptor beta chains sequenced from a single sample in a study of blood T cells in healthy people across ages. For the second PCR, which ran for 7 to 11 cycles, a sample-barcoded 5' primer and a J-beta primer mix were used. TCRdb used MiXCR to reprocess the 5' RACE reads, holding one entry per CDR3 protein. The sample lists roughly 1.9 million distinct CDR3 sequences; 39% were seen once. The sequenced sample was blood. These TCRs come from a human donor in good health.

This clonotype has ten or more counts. The DNA for the CDR3 is TGTGCCAGCAGCCTAGGACGGCTCTCTGGGGCCAACGTCCTGACTTTC. Its protein product is CASSLGRLSGANVLTF. This chain connects TRBV12-3 or TRBV12-4 to TRBJ2-6; D gene unclear. The CDR3 runs 16 residues. V dropped 6 bases and J dropped 0 bases, with 12 bases sitting between them.

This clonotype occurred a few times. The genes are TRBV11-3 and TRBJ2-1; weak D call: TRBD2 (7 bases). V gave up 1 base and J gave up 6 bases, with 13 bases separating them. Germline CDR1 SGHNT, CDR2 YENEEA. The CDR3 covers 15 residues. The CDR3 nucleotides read TGTGCCAGCAGCTTAGGGGCGGGGGCCCCCAATGAGCAGTTCTTC. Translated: CASSLGAGAPNEQFF.

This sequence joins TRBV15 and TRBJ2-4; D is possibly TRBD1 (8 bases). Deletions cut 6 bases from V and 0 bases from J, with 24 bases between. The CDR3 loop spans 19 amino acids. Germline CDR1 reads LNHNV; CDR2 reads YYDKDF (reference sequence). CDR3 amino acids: CATSSQAQGGFLAKNIQYF. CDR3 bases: TGTGCCACCAGTTCTCAGGCACAGGGGGGGTTCCTAGCCAAAAACATTCAGTACTTC.

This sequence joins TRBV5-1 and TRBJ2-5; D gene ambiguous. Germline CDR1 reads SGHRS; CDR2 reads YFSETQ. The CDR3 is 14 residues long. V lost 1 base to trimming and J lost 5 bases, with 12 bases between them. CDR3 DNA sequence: TGCGCCAGCAGCTTGATCCCCACTGGGGAGACCCAGTACTTC. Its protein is CASSLIPTGETQYF.

CDR3: CASSFTPLSGNTIYF. CDR3 DNA sequence: TGTGCCAGCAGCTTTACACCACTCTCTGGAAACACCATATATTTT. J is TRBJ1-3 and V is TRBV5-5; D remains ambiguous. Germline V CDR1 and CDR2: SGHKS, YYEKEE (reference sequence). The V end lost 2 bases, the J end lost 0 bases, and 9 bases lay between the germline ends. CDR3 size: 15 residues.

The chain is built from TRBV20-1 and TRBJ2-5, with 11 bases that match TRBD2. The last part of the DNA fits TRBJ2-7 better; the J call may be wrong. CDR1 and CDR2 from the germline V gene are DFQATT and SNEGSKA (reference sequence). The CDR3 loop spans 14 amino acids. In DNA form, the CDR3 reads TGCAGTGCTAGAGAGGGTCTAGCGGGGGGCGAGCAGTACTTC. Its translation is CSAREGLAGGEQYF.

CDR3 in DNA: TGCAGTGCTAGAGCTATCGGGACCGGGGGCACCGGGGAGCTGTTTTTT. Amino acids: CSARAIGTGGTGELFF. The J gene is TRBJ2-2, the V gene TRBV20-1; D is possibly TRBD2 (6 bases). This CDR3 has 16 residues. Trimming took 1 base from V and 4 from J, leaving 16 bases between them. The germline gives CDR1 DFQATT, CDR2 SNEGSKA (reference sequence).

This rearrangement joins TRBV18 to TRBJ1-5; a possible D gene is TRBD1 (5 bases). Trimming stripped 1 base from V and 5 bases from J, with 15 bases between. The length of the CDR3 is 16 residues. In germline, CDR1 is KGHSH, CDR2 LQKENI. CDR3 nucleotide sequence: TGTGCCAGCTCACCACGGGCAGGGTTGGGAGATCAGCCCCAGCATTTT. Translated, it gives CASSPRAGLGDQPQHF. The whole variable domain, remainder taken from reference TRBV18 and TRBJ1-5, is NAGVMQNPRHLVRRRGQEARLRCSPMKGHSHVYWYRQLPEEGLKFMVYLQKENIIDESGMPKERFSAEFPKEGPSILRIQQVVRGDSAAYFCASSPRAGLGDQPQHFGDGTRLSIL.

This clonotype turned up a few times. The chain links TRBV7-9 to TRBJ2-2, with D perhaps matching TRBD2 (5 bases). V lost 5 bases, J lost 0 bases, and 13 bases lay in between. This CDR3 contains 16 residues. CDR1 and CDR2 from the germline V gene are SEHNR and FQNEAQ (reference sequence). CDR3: CASSLYSETNTGELFF. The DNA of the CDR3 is TGTGCCAGCAGCCTATATAGCGAGACGAACACCGGGGAGCTGTTTTTT.

The CDR3 region is CASSQVRNTYEQYF. CDR3 coding DNA: TGTGCCAGCAGCCAAGTCAGGAATACCTACGAGCAGTACTTC. This chain uses TRBV4-2 with TRBJ2-7; D call uncertain. CDR1 is LGHNA and CDR2 is YNFKEQ in the germline V gene. Trimming took off 1 base at V and 2 bases at J, with 9 bases between the two ends. The CDR3 covers 14 residues.

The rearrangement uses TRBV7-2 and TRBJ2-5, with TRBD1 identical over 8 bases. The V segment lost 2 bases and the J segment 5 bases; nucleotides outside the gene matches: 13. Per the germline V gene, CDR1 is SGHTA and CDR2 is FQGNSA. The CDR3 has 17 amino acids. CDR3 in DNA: TGTGCCAGCAGCTTAAGCGGATTCTCAGGGGGCGGTGAGACCCAGTACTTC. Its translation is CASSLSGFSGGGETQYF.

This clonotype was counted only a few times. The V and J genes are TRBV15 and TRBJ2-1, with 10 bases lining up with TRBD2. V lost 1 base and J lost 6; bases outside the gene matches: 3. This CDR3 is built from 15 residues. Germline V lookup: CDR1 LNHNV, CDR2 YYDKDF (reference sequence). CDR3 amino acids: CATSRVGTSVNEQFF. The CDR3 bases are TGTGCCACCAGCAGAGTCGGGACTAGCGTCAATGAGCAGTTCTTC. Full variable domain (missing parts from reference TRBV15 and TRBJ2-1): DAMVIQNPRYQVTQFGKPVTLSCSQTLNHNVMYWYQQKSSQAPKLLFHYYDKDFNNEADTPDNFQSRRPNTSFCFLDIRSPGLGDTAMYLCATSRVGTSVNEQFFGPGTRLTVL.

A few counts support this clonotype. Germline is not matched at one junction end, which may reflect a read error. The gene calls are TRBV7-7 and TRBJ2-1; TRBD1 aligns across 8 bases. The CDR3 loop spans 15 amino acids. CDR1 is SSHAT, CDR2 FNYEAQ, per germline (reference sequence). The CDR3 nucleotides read TGTGCTAGCAGTCGAGACAGGGGACCCCACAATGAGCAGTTCTTC. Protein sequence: CASSRDRGPHNEQFF.

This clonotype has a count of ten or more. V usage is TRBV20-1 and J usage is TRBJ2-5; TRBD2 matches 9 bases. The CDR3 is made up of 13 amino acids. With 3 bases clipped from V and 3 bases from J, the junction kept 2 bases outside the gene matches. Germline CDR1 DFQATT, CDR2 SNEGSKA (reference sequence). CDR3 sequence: CSASSGGEETQYF. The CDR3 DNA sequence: TGCAGTGCTAGTAGCGGGGGTGAAGAGACCCAGTACTTC.

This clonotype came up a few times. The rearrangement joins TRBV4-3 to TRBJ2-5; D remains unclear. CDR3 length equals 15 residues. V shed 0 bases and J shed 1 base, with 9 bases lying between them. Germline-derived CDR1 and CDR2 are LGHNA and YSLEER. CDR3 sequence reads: CASSQDSGLQETQYF. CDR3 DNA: TGCGCCAGCAGCCAAGATTCGGGCCTCCAAGAGACCCAGTACTTC.

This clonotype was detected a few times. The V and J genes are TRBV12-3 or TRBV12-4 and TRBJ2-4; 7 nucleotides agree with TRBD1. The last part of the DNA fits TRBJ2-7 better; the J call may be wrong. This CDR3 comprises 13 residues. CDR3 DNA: TGTGCCAGCAGTGAATCTTCAGGGGGCGAGCAGTACTTC. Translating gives CASSESSGGEQYF.

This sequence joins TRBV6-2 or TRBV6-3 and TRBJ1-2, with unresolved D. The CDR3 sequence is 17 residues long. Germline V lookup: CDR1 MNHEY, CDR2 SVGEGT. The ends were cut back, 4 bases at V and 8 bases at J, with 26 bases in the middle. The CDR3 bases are TGTGCCAGCAGTTCCTGGACTCTACTCGGGAGGATGTCGGGCTACACCTTC. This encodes CASSSWTLLGRMSGYTF.

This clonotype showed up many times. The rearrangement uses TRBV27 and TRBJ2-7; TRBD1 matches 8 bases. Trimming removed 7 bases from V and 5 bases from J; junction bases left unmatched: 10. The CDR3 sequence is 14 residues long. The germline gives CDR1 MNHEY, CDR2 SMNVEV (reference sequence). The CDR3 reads CASKRDRGMNEQYF. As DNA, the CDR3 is TGTGCCAGCAAGCGAGACAGGGGAATGAACGAGCAGTACTTC.

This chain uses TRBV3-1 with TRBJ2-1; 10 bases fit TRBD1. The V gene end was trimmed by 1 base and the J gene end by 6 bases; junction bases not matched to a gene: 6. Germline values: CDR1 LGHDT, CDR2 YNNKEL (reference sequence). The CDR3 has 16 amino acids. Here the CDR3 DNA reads TGTGCCAGCAGCCAAGTCCCCGGACAGGGGGTCAATGAGCAGTTCTTC. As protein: CASSQVPGQGVNEQFF.

In DNA form, the CDR3 reads TGTGCCAGCAGTGCGCGGGGGGGGATCTACAATGAGCAGTACTTC. It yields the protein CASSARGGIYNEQYF. The genes are TRBV6-5 and TRBJ2-1, with TRBD2 matching over 9 bases. Near its end, the DNA agrees better with TRBJ2-7, so the J call may be wrong. The V gene's germline CDR1 is MNHEY and CDR2 SVGAGI. The CDR3 consists of 15 residues.

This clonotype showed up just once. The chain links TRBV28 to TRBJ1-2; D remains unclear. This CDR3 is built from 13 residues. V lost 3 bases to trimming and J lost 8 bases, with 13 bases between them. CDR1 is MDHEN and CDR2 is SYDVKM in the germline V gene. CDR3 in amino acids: CASSFTLVEGYTF. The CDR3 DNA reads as TGTGCCAGCAGTTTTACTCTCGTGGAGGGCTACACCTTC.

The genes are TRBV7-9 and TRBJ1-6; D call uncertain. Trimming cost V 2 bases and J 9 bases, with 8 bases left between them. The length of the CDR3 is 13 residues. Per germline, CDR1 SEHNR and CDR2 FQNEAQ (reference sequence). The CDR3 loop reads CASSLTSSSPLHF. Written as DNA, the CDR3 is TGTGCCAGCAGCTTAACCTCTAGTTCACCCCTCCACTTT.

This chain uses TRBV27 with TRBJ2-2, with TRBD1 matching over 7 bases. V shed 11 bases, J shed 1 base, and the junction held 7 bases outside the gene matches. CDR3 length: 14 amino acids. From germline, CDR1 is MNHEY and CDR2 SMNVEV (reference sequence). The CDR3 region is CAAQQGRNTGELFF. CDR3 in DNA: TGTGCCGCTCAACAGGGGAGGAACACCGGGGAGCTGTTTTTT.

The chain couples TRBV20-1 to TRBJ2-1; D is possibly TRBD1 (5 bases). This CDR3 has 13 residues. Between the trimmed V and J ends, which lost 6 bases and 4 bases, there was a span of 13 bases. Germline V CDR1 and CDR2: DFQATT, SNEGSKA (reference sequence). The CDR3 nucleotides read TGCAGTGCCCTTAGGGGTTCTTACAATGAGCAGTTCTTC. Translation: CSALRGSYNEQFF.

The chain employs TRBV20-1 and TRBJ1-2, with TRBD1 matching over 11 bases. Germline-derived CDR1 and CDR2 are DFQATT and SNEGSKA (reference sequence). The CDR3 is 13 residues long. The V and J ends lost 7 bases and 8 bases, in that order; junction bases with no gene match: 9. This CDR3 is CSGWTGGWGGYTF. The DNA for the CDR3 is TGCAGTGGATGGACAGGGGGCTGGGGAGGCTACACCTTC.

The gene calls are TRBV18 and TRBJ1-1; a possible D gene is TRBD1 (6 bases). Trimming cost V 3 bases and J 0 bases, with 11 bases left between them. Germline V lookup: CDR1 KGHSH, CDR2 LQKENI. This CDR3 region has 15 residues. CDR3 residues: CASSPRGGVNTEAFF. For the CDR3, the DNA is TGTGCCAGCTCACCTAGGGGGGGGGTGAACACTGAAGCTTTCTTT.

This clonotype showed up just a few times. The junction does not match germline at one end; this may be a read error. CDR3 sequence reads: CASTLAEGNYNEQFF. CDR3 coding DNA: TGTGCTAGCACGTTAGCGGAGGGTAACTACAATGAGCAGTTCTTC. The chain joins TRBV7-7 to TRBJ2-1; tentative D call: TRBD2 (6 bases). This CDR3 spans 15 amino acids. The germline gives CDR1 SSHAT, CDR2 FNYEAQ (reference sequence).

CDR3 in DNA: TGTGCCAGTTACTCAGGGGACGGCTACACCTTC. Translating gives CASYSGDGYTF. The J gene is TRBJ1-2, the V gene TRBV6-5; TRBD1 might be the D (6 bases). CDR3 size: 11 residues. Germline V gives CDR1 MNHEY, CDR2 SVGAGI. Between the trimmed V and J ends, which lost 9 bases and 8 bases, there was a span of 13 bases.